Below, 28 T cell receptor beta chains from the same sample are listed, as sequenced in a study of human T cells and chemical hapten exposure. TCRdb ran MiXCR on the RACE reads and lists one entry per CDR3 protein. The sample carries fewer than 300,000 distinct CDR3 sequences, around 9.3% recorded once. Noted time point: pre-sensitization, week 0. As for treatment: therapeutic diphenylcyclopropenone sensitization with weekly scalp DPC. The specimen was whole blood, collected in connection with sensitization to the hapten diphenylcyclopropenone (DPC). The receptors were gathered from a woman aged 40 to 50 with alopecia areata. Some clones in this sample may be carry-over from other donors' samples.

This chain joins TRBV20-1 and TRBJ2-1, with TRBD2 matching over 7 bases. Germline V gives CDR1 DFQATT, CDR2 SNEGSKA (reference sequence). V shed 4 bases, J shed 9 bases, and the junction held 9 bases outside the gene matches. There are 13 residues in the CDR3. This chain's CDR3 is CSATGRAYVEQFF. Here the CDR3 DNA reads TGCAGTGCTACTGGGAGGGCCTATGTTGAGCAGTTCTTC.

The V and J genes are TRBV6-2 or TRBV6-3 and TRBJ1-6; D is unclear. The CDR3 length is 13 residues. With 6 bases removed from V and 11 bases from J, the gap between germline ends came to 14 bases. The germline V gene has CDR1 MNHEY and CDR2 SVGEGT. CDR3 in amino acids: CASSPAEITPLHF. CDR3 DNA: TGTGCCAGCAGCCCGGCGGAAATAACACCCCTCCACTTT.

V and J are TRBV6-5 and TRBJ2-5; D may be TRBD1 (6 bases). The length of the CDR3 is 13 residues. Germline V gene lookup returns CDR1 MNHEY and CDR2 SVGAGI. The ends were cut back, 6 bases at V and 2 bases at J, with 10 bases in the middle. The CDR3 reads CASSWTAQETQYF. CDR3 nucleotide sequence: TGTGCCAGCAGCTGGACAGCTCAAGAGACCCAGTACTTC.

The chain combines TRBV2 with TRBJ2-3; TRBD2 matches at 13 bases. The CDR3 has 16 amino acids. CDR1 is SNHLY, CDR2 FYNNEI, per germline. After removal of 6 bases from V and 0 bases from J, the junction contained 3 bases not matched to a gene. The CDR3 is CASSGTSGISTDTQYF. CDR3 DNA sequence: TGTGCCAGCAGCGGGACTAGCGGGATTAGCACAGATACGCAGTATTTT.

This clonotype has a count of ten or more. The chain couples TRBV5-1 to TRBJ2-7, with 9 bases that match TRBD2. Germline trimming cut 4 bases from V and 1 base from J; bases unmatched to any gene: 3. The CDR3 is made up of 14 amino acids. CDR1 is SGHRS and CDR2 is YFSETQ in the germline V gene. The CDR3 region has the DNA TGCGCCAGCAGCCCGACTAGCGGATCCTACGAGCAGTACTTC. Protein product: CASSPTSGSYEQYF.

This clonotype appeared a few times. The V gene is TRBV7-9, the J gene TRBJ1-1; D is undetermined. Deletions cut 4 bases from V and 6 bases from J, with 9 bases between. The CDR3 has 12 amino acids. Germline V gene data show CDR1 as SEHNR and CDR2 as FQNEAQ (reference sequence). The CDR3 DNA reads as TGTGCCAGCAGCTCCCCGGGGTCTGAAGCTTTCTTT. It encodes CASSSPGSEAFF.

In this sample, this clonotype turned up many times. This chain joins TRBV12-3 or TRBV12-4 and TRBJ1-4, with D possibly matching TRBD1 (5 bases). CDR3 length: 12 amino acids. V lost 2 bases to trimming and J lost 11 bases, with 9 bases between them. The CDR3 region is CASSLSGGKLFF. In nucleotides, the CDR3 is TGTGCCAGCAGTTTATCCGGGGGGAAACTGTTTTTT.

The gene calls are TRBV12-3 or TRBV12-4 and TRBJ1-4; D is uncertain. Trimming stripped 6 bases from V and 0 bases from J, with 11 bases between. The CDR3 has 15 residues. The CDR3 spells CASSMVRATNEKLFF. The CDR3 nucleotides are TGTGCCAGCAGCATGGTCCGGGCAACTAATGAAAAACTGTTTTTT.

The gene calls are TRBV10-3 and TRBJ2-1, with 14 nucleotides matching TRBD2. CDR1 and CDR2 (germline): ENHRY, SYGVKD. The V segment lost 10 bases and the J segment 9 bases; nucleotides outside the gene matches: 11. This CDR3 has 15 amino acids. DNA for the CDR3: TGTGCCACCGTACCGGGACTAGCGGGAGACTCTGAGCAGTTCTTC. Its protein is CATVPGLAGDSEQFF.

This clonotype was observed at least ten times. The chain uses TRBV18 and TRBJ1-1, with D possibly matching TRBD1 (6 bases). Germline CDR1 reads KGHSH; CDR2 reads LQKENI. Deletions cut 2 bases from V and 3 bases from J, with 10 bases between. This CDR3 is 14 amino acids long. CDR3 sequence: CASSPSYRDTEAFF. CDR3 DNA sequence: TGTGCCAGCTCACCAAGTTACAGGGACACTGAAGCTTTCTTT.

J is TRBJ2-1 and V is TRBV4-3; TRBD1 matches 8 bases. The CDR3 consists of 12 residues. Losses at the gene ends were 9 bases for V and 10 bases for J; bases not matched to a gene: 8. Germline V gives CDR1 LGHNA, CDR2 YSLEER. Here the CDR3 reads CARSDRGDEQFF. CDR3 sequence (DNA): TGCGCCAGAAGCGACAGGGGAGACGAGCAGTTCTTC.

The chain carries TRBV5-1 and TRBJ1-5; 9 nucleotides align to TRBD1. Germline-derived CDR1 and CDR2 are SGHRS and YFSETQ. The CDR3 has 15 residues. Trimming cost V 4 bases and J 3 bases; bases outside gene matches: 5. This chain's CDR3 is CASSVGTGINQPQHF. In DNA form, the CDR3 reads TGCGCCAGCAGCGTCGGGACAGGGATCAATCAGCCCCAGCATTTT.

The sample holds a few counts of this clonotype. The J gene is TRBJ2-3, the V gene TRBV6-2 or TRBV6-3, with a weak D call TRBD1 (6 bases). Germline CDR1 MNHEY, CDR2 SVGEGT. The CDR3 loop spans 12 amino acids. Trimming shortened V by 10 bases and J by 2 bases, and 10 bases separated the two germline ends. CDR3 protein: CAIQGNTDTQYF. The CDR3 DNA follows: TGTGCCATCCAGGGGAACACAGATACGCAGTATTTT.

This clonotype was seen a handful of times. V usage is TRBV5-1 and J usage is TRBJ2-5, with D possibly TRBD2 on 5 matching bases. Trimming removed 4 bases at V and 2 bases at J, with 12 bases between. The CDR3 contains 14 residues. Germline V gene sequence: CDR1 SGHRS, CDR2 YFSETQ. The CDR3 protein is CASSPTAAQETQYF. DNA of the CDR3: TGCGCCAGCAGCCCTACAGCGGCGCAAGAGACCCAGTACTTC.

This clonotype has a handful of counts. The chain joins TRBV6-5 to TRBJ2-7; TRBD2 matches 9 bases. The V and J ends lost 4 bases and 8 bases, in that order; junction bases with no gene match: 6. CDR3 size: 13 residues. Germline V gene lookup returns CDR1 MNHEY and CDR2 SVGAGI. DNA for the CDR3: TGTGCCAGCAGTTCCCGGACTAGCGACAAGCAGTACTTC. Translation: CASSSRTSDKQYF.

This clonotype was recorded at least ten times. This rearrangement joins TRBV7-9 to TRBJ2-7; no firm D call. Germline assignment: CDR1 SEHNR and CDR2 FQNEAQ (reference sequence). V was pared by 3 bases and J by 6 bases, with 12 bases between. The CDR3 runs 13 residues. In DNA, the CDR3 is TGTGCCAGCAGCTTGGTACAATCGGGCGAGCAGTACTTC. This encodes CASSLVQSGEQYF.

This chain joins TRBV29-1 and TRBJ2-7; the D gene is possibly TRBD1 (6 bases). This CDR3 contains 11 residues. Germline lookup yields CDR1 SQVTM and CDR2 ANQGSEA. With 6 bases removed from V and 2 bases from J, the gap between germline ends came to 8 bases. The CDR3 DNA follows: TGCAGCGTCCAGGGGACCTACGAGCAGTACTTC. Translation: CSVQGTYEQYF.

In this sample, this clonotype turned up a few times. The chain joins TRBV2 to TRBJ2-3, with 14 bases lining up with TRBD2. Trimming cost V 10 bases and J 3 bases; bases outside gene matches: 3. This CDR3 comprises 14 residues. Germline V CDR1 and CDR2: SNHLY, FYNNEI. CDR3 bases: TGTGCCACCGGGACTAGCGGGAGAACAGATACGCAGTATTTT. It codes for CATGTSGRTDTQYF.

The chain recombines TRBV11-2 with TRBJ2-1; tentatively, D is TRBD1 or TRBD2 (5 bases each). Germline V lookup: CDR1 SGHAT, CDR2 FQNNGV. CDR3 length equals 11 residues. V was cut by 3 bases and J by 12 bases, with 9 bases left in between. The CDR3 sequence is CASSLGPSQFF. The DNA for the CDR3 is TGTGCCAGCAGCTTGGGACCTTCGCAGTTCTTC.

The sample holds many counts of this clonotype. V usage is TRBV20-1 and J usage is TRBJ1-2; D unclear. V lost 2 bases, J lost 3 bases, and 10 bases lay in between. The CDR3 covers 13 residues. In germline, CDR1 is DFQATT, CDR2 SNEGSKA (reference sequence). CDR3 DNA sequence: TGCAGTGCTAGAAGTGGGCGCGACTATGGCTACACCTTC. Translation: CSARSGRDYGYTF.

This chain connects TRBV29-1 to TRBJ2-3, with 11 bases lining up with TRBD1. Trimming removed 4 bases from V and 4 bases from J; junction bases left unmatched: 4. The germline CDR1 and CDR2 sequences are SQVTM and ANQGSEA. This CDR3 spans 14 amino acids. The CDR3 sequence: CSVVRTGGSDTQYF. For the CDR3, the DNA is TGCAGCGTTGTTAGGACAGGGGGCTCAGATACGCAGTATTTT.

Notes on this clonotype: A much larger clone is a single base away; this may be a read error. The chain recombines TRBV6-2 or TRBV6-3 with TRBJ1-1; D ambiguous. Trimming took off 9 bases at V and 11 bases at J, with 19 bases between the two ends. Germline CDR1 and CDR2: MNHEY and SVGEGT. The CDR3 has 12 residues. The CDR3: CARSTLPRWAFF. The CDR3 bases are TGTGCCAGAAGCACCCTTCCGAGATGGGCTTTCTTT.

There are many counts of this clonotype. The rearrangement uses TRBV5-4 and TRBJ2-3; TRBD1 matches at 7 bases. Trimming at V came to 2 bases and at J to 4 bases, leaving 1 base not matched to a gene. The V gene's germline CDR1 is SGHNT and CDR2 YYREEE (reference sequence). The CDR3 is 13 residues long. For the CDR3, the DNA is TGTGCCAGCAGCTTTACAGGGGCAGATACGCAGTATTTT. Protein: CASSFTGADTQYF.

This clonotype was recorded many times. The DNA of the CDR3 is TGTGCCAGCAGACAGGCGGAGGTTACCAATCAGCCCCAGCATTTT. Translated: CASRQAEVTNQPQHF. The chain couples TRBV2 to TRBJ1-5; possibly TRBD1 for D (5 bases). The germline V gene has CDR1 SNHLY and CDR2 FYNNEI. V was pared by 6 bases and J by 3 bases, with 15 bases between. The CDR3 contains 15 residues.

This clonotype came up a few times. The chain combines TRBV20-1 with TRBJ2-7; TRBD1 agrees at 7 bases. The CDR3 has 14 residues. The trim removed 8 bases at V and 5 bases at J, leaving 15 bases unmatched. Germline V gene data show CDR1 as DFQATT and CDR2 as SNEGSKA (reference sequence). The CDR3 loop is CSSYQTGRRNEQYF. CDR3 bases: TGCAGTTCCTACCAGACAGGGCGTCGGAACGAGCAGTACTTC.

The chain carries TRBV28 and TRBJ2-5; 8 bases are shared with TRBD2. The CDR3 covers 15 residues. Trimming removed 7 bases from V and 0 bases from J; junction bases left unmatched: 7. Germline V gives CDR1 MDHEN, CDR2 SYDVKM. The CDR3 loop is CASTAGGGYQETQYF. CDR3 sequence (DNA): TGTGCCAGCACAGCCGGCGGGGGGTACCAAGAGACCCAGTACTTC.

This clonotype has only a few counts. The chain carries TRBV9 and TRBJ2-2, with 15 bases that match TRBD2. The CDR3 contains 15 residues. With V trimmed by 3 bases and J by 6 bases, 0 bases remained unmatched. Germline V lookup: CDR1 SGDLS, CDR2 YYNGEE. This CDR3 is CASSGTSGRAGELFF. For the CDR3, the DNA is TGTGCCAGCAGCGGGACTAGCGGGAGGGCCGGGGAGCTGTTTTTT. The entire variable domain, with the rest obtained from reference TRBV9 and TRBJ2-2, is as follows: DSGVTQTPKHLITATGQRVTLRCSPRSGDLSVYWYQQSLDQGLQFLIQYYNGEERAKGNILERFSAQQFPDLHSELNLSSLELGDSALYFCASSGTSGRAGELFFGEGSRLTVL.

This clonotype was detected many times. J is TRBJ1-2 and V is TRBV28; TRBD1 matches 8 bases. V was pared by 4 bases and J by 7 bases, with 11 bases of the junction left unmatched. There are 15 residues in the CDR3. Germline V CDR1 and CDR2: MDHEN, SYDVKM. DNA for the CDR3: TGTGCCAGCAGTTCCCCAAGTACAGGGGGTGGTGGCTACACCTTC. Protein sequence: CASSSPSTGGGGYTF.